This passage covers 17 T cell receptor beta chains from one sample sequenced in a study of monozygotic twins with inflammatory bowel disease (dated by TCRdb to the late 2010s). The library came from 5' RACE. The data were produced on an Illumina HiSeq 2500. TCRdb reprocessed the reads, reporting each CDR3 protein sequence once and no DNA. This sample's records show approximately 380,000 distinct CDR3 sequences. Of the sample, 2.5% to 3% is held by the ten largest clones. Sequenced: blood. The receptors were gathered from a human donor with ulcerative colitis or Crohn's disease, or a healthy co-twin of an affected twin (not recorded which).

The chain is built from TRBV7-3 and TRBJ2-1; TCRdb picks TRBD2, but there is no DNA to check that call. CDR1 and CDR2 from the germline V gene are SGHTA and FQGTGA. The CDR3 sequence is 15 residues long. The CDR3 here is CASSWSGGSNNEQFF.

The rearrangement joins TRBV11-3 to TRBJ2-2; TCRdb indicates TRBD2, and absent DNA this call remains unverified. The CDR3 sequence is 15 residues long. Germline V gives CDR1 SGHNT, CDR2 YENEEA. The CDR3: CASSPGTINTGELFF.

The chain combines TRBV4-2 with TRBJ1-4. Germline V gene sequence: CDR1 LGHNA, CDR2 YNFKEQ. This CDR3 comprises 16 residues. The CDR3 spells CASSQDSSKTNEKLFF.

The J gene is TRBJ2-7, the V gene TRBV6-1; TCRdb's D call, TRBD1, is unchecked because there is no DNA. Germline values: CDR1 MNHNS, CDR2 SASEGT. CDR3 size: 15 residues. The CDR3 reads CASSARDPKRGEQYF.

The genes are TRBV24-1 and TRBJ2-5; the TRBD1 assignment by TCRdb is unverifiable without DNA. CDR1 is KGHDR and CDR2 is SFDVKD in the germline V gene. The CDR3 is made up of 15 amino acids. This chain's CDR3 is CATSDPQGYQETQYF.

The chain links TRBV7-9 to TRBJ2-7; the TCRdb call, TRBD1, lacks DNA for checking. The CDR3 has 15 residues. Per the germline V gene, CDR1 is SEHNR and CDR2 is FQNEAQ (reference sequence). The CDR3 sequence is CASSKQGGDSYEQYF.

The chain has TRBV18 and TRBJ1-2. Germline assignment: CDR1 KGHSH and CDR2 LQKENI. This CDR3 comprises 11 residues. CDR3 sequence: CASSPGTAYTF. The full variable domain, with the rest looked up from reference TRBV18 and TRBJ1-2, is NAGVMQNPRHLVRRRGQEARLRCSPMKGHSHVYWYRQLPEEGLKFMVYLQKENIIDESGMPKERFSAEFPKEGPSILRIQQVVRGDSAAYFCASSPGTAYTFGSGTRLTVV.

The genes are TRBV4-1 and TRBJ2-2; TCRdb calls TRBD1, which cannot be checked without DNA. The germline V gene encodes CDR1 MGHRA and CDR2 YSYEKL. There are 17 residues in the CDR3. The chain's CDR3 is CASSQTRQGASTGELFF.

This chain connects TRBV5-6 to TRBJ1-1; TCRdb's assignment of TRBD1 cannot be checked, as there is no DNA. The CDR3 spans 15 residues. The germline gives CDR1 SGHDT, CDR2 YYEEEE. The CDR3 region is CASRYTRGLYTEAFF. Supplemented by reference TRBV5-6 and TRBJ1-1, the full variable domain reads DAGVTQSPTHLIKTRGQQVTLRCSPKSGHDTVSWYQQALGQGPQFIFQYYEEEERQRGNFPDRFSGHQFPNYSSELNVNALLLGDSALYLCASRYTRGLYTEAFFGQGTRLTVV.

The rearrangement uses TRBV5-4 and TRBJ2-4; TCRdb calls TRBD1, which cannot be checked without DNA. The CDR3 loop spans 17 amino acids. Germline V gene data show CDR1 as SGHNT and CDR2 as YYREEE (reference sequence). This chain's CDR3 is CASSFPGAPLAKNIQYF.

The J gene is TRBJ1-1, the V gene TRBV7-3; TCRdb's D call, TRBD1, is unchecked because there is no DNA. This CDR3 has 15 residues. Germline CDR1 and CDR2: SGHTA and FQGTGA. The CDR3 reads CASSLWGDSSTEAFF.

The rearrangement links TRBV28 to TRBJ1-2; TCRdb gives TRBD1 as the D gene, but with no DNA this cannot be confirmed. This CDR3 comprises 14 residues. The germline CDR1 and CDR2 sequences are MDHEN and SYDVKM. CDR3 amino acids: CASSPSDRGYGYTF.

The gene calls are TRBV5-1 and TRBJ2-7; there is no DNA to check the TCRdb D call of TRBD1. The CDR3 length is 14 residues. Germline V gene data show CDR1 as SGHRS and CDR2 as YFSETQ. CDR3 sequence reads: CASTSDGKPYEQYF.

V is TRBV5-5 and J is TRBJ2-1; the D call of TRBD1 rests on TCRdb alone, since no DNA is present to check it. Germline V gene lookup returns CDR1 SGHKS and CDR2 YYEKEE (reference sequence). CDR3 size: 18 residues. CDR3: CASSWNSSPGGLYNEQFF.

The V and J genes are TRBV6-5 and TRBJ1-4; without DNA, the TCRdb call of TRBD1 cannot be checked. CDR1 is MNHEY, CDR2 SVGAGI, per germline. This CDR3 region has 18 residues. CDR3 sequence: CASSYSRYHRGPNEKLFF.

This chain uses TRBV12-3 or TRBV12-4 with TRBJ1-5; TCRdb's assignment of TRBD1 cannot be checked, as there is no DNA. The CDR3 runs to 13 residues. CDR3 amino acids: CASSFRPNQPQHF.

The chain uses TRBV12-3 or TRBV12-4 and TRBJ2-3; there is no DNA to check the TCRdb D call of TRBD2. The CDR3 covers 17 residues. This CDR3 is CASSLRGPTSPTDTQYF.